The text below deals with one TCR beta chain. V was shortened by 0 bases and J by 1 base, with 11 bases between the two germline ends. The CDR3 contains 16 residues. Germline V CDR1 and CDR2: MGHRA, YSYEKL. The data derive from a study of blood T cell repertoires in COVID-19. Clones were read by immunoSEQ multiplex PCR, and TCRdb kept only the in-frame ones, dropping some. Of about 460,000 clones detected, approximately 86% appear once; the ten largest clones hold 7% to 10%. This sequence originates from a woman aged 55-69 years who had recovered from COVID-19. The V gene is TRBV4-1, the J gene TRBJ2-3, with D perhaps matching TRBD1 (5 bases). Sequencing used PBMCs or T cells enriched from blood (not recorded which). CDR3 region: CASSQDSREGTDTQYF. DNA for the CDR3: TGCGCCAGCAGCCAAGACTCCAGGGAAGGCACAGATACGCAGTATTTT.